The clone carrying this T cell receptor (beta chain) was counted many times. What it recognizes is unknown. The sample originates from a study of breast tumors, draining lymph nodes, adjacent tissues. The study's findings and limits: Tumor repertoires ranked between lymph nodes and nontumor tissue in diversity, with V and J gene preferences.

Germline CDR1 reads SGHKS; CDR2 reads YYEKEE (reference sequence). With V trimmed by 4 bases and J by 8 bases, 9 bases remained unmatched. The CDR3 covers 15 residues. In TCRdb, the multiplex PCR reads were re-called with MiXCR into one record per CDR3 protein. The sample carries under 80,000 distinct CDR3 sequences, around 43% recorded once. This chain uses TRBV5-5 with TRBJ1-6, with 7 nucleotides matching TRBD1. Specimen: breast tumor tissue. The origin of this receptor is a female donor with breast cancer. Some clones in this sample may be carry-over from other donors' samples. The CDR3 DNA reads TGTGCCAGCAGCGCAGCGGGACAGCTCTATTCACCCCTCCACTTT. This encodes CASSAAGQLYSPLHF.